This T cell receptor (beta chain) was recovered during a study of CD8 T cells in ankylosing spondylitis. Whole-study results and caveats: A TCR beta motif made of several highly homologous variants seemed typical of ankylosing spondylitis blood.

This CDR3 contains 15 residues. V was cut by 3 bases and J by 6 bases, with 13 bases left in between. Germline lookup yields CDR1 KGHDR and CDR2 SFDVKD. This clonotype was observed at least ten times. What it recognizes is unknown. TCRdb called the 5' RACE reads again in MiXCR, with one record for every CDR3 protein. In the table there are about 330,000 distinct CDR3 sequences, 7% to 9% of which are singletons. The TCR originated in a male donor with ankylosing spondylitis. The sequenced sample was blood, either unsorted or a sorted T cell fraction (not recorded which). The J gene is TRBJ2-2, the V gene TRBV24-1; tentatively, D is TRBD1 (6 bases). As DNA, the CDR3 is TGTGCCACCAGTGATCCGGGATGGGGGCCCGGGGAGCTGTTTTTT. It specifies CATSDPGWGPGELFF.